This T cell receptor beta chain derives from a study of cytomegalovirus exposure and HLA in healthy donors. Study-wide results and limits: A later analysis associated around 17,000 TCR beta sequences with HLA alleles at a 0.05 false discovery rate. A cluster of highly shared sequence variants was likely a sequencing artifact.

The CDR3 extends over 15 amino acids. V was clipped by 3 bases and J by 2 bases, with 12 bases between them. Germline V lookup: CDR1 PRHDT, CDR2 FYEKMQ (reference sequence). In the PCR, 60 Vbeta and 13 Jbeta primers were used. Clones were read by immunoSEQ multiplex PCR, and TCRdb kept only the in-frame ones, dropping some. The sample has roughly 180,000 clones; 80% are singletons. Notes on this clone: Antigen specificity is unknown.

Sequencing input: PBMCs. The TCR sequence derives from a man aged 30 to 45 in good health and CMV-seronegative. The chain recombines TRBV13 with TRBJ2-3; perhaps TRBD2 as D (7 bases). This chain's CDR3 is CASSLYRGATDTQYF. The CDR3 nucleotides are TGTGCCAGCAGCTTGTACCGGGGGGCCACAGATACGCAGTATTTT.